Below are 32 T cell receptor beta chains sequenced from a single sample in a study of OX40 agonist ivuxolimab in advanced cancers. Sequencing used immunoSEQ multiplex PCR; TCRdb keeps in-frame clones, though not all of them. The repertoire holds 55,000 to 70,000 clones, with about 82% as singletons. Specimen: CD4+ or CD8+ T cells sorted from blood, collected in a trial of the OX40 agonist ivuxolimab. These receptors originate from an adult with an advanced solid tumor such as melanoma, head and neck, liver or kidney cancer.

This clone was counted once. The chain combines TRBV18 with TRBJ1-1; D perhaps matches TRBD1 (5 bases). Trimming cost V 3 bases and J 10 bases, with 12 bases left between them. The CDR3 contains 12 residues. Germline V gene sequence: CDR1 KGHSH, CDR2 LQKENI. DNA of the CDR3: TGTGCCAGCTCACCGCAACTCGGGGGAGCTTTCTTT. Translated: CASSPQLGGAFF.

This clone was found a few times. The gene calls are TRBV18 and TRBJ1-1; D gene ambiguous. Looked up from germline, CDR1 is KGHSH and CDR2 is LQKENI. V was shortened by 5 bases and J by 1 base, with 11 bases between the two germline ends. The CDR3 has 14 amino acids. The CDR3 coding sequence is TGTGCCAGCTCATATCTGTCAACGAACACTGAAGCTTTCTTT. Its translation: CASSYLSTNTEAFF.

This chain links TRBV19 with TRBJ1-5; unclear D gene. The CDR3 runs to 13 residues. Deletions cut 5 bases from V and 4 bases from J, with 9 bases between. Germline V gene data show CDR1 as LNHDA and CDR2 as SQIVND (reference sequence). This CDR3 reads CASSQDLNQPQHF. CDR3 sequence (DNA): TGTGCCAGTAGTCAGGACCTGAATCAGCCCCAGCATTTT.

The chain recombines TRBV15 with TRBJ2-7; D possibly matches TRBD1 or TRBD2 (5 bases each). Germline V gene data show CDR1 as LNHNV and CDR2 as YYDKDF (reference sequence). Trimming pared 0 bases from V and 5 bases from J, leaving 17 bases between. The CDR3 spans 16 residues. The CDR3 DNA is TGTGCCACCAGCAGAGATTTGGCCAGGGAGAGTAACGAGCAGTACTTC. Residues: CATSRDLARESNEQYF.

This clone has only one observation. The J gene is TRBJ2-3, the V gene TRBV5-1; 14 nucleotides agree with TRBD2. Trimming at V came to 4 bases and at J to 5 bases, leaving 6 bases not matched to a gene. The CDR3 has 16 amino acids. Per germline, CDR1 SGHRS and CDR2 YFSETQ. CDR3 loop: CASSQGLAGAVDTQYF. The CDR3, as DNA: TGCGCCAGCAGCCAGGGACTAGCGGGAGCAGTAGATACGCAGTATTTT.

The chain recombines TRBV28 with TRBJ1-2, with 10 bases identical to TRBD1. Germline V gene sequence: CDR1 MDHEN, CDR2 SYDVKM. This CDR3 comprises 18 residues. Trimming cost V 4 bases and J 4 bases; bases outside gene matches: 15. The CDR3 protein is CASSSSPGQGRVSYGYTF. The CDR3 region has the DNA TGTGCCAGCAGTTCCTCACCGGGACAGGGGAGGGTGAGCTATGGCTACACCTTC.

CDR3 nucleotides: TGTGCCAGCTCGCAGCTCTCTGGGGCCAACGTCCTGACTTTC. Protein sequence: CASSQLSGANVLTF. The chain is built from TRBV9 and TRBJ2-6; D remains unclear. CDR1 is SGDLS, CDR2 YYNGEE, per germline. This CDR3 contains 14 residues. Trimming shortened V by 7 bases and J by 0 bases, and 8 bases separated the two germline ends.

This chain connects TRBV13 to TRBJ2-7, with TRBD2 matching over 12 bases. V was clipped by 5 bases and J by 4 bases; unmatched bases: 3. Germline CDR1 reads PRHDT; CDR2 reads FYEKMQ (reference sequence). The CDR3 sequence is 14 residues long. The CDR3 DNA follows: TGTGCCAGCAGCAGACTAGCGGGAGCTTACGAGCAGTACTTC. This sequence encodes CASSRLAGAYEQYF.

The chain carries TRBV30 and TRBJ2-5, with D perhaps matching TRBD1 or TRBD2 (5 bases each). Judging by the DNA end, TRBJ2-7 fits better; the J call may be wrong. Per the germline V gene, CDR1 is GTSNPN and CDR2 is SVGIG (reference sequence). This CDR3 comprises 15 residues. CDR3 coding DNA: TGTGCCTGGAGTGTACGGGGCGGATCGCGCTACGAGCAGTACTTC. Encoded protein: CAWSVRGGSRYEQYF.

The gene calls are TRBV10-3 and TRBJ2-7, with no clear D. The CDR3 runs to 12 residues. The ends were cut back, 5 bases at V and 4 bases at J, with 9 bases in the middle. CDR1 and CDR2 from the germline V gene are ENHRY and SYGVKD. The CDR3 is CAISPDQYEQYV. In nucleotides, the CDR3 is TGTGCCATCAGTCCGGACCAGTACGAGCAGTACGTC.

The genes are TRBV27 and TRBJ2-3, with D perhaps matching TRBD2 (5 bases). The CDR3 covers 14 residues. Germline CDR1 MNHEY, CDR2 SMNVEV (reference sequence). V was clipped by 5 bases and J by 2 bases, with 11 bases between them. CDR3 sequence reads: CASSPTITTDTQYF. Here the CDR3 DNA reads TGTGCCAGCAGTCCGACTATTACCACAGATACGCAGTATTTT.

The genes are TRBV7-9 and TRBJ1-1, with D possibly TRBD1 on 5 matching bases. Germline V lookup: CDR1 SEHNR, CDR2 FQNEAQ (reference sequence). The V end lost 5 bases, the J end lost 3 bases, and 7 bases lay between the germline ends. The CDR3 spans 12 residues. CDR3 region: CASSVGDTEAFF. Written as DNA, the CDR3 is TGTGCCAGCAGCGTAGGGGACACTGAAGCTTTCTTT.

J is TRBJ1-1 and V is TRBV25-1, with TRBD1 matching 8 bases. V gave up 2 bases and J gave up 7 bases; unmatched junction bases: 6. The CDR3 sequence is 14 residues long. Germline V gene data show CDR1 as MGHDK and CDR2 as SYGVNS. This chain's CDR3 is CASSERQGASEAFF. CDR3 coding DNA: TGTGCCAGCAGTGAACGCCAGGGGGCTAGTGAAGCTTTCTTT. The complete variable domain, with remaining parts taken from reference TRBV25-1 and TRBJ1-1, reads EADIYQTPRYLVIGTGKKITLECSQTMGHDKMYWYQQDPGMELHLIHYSYGVNSTEKGDLSSESTVSRIRTEHFPLTLESARPSHTSQYLCASSERQGASEAFFGQGTRLTVV.

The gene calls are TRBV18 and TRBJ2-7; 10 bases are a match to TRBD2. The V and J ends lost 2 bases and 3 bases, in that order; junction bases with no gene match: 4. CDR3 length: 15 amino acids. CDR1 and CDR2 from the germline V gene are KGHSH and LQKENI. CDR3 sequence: CASSPGSGRGYEQYF. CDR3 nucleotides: TGTGCCAGCTCACCAGGGAGCGGGAGGGGCTACGAGCAGTACTTC.

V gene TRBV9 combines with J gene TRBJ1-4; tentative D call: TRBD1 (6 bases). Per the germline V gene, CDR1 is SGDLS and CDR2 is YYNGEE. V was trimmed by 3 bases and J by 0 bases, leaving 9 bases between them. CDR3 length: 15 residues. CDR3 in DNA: TGTGCCAGCAGCGGGCGACAGGCAACTAATGAAAAACTGTTTTTT. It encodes CASSGRQATNEKLFF.

In DNA, the CDR3 is TGTGCCAGCAGCTCCGGAAGATGGACAGGGCCGAACACCGGGGAGCTGTTTTTT. Residues: CASSSGRWTGPNTGELFF. The chain couples TRBV11-2 to TRBJ2-2; the match to TRBD1 covers 8 bases. There are 18 residues in the CDR3. Germline V gives CDR1 SGHAT, CDR2 FQNNGV. V was clipped by 4 bases and J by 0 bases; unmatched bases: 10.

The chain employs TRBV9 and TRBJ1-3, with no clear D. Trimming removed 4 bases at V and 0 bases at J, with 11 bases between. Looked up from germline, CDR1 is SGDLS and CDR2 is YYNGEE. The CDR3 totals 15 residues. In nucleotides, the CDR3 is TGTGCCAGCAGCCCTCTGCTGGGCTCTGGAAACACCATATATTTT. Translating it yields CASSPLLGSGNTIYF.

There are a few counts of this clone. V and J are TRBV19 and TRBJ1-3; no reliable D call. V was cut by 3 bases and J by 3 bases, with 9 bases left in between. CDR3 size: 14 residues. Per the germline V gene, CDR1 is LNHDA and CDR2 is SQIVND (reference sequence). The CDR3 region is CASSIGQSGNTIYF. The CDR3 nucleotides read TGTGCCAGTAGTATCGGGCAGAGTGGAAACACCATATATTTT.

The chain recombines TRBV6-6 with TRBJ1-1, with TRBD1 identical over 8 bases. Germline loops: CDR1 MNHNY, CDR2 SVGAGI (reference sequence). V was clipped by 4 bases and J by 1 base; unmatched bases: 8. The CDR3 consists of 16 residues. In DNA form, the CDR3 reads TGTGCCAGCAGTTCGGACAGGGAAAGAGGGAACACTGAAGCTTTCTTT. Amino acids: CASSSDRERGNTEAFF.

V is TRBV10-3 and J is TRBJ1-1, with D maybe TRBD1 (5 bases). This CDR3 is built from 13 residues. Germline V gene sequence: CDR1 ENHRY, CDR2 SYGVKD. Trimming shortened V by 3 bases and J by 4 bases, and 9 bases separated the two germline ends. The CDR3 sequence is CAISEDGGTEAFF. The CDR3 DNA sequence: TGTGCCATCAGTGAAGATGGGGGCACTGAAGCTTTCTTT.

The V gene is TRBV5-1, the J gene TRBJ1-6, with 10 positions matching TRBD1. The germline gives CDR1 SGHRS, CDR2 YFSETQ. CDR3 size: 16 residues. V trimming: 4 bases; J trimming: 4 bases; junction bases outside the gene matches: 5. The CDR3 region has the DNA TGCGCCAGCAGCCCTGGACAGGGGGAATATAATTCACCCCTCCACTTT. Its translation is CASSPGQGEYNSPLHF.

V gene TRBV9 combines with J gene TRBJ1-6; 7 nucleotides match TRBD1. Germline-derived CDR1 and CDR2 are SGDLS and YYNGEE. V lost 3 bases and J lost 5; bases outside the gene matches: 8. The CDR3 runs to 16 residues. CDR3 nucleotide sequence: TGTGCCAGCAGCGCCGGGACAGTATACGATAATTCACCCCTCCACTTT. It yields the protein CASSAGTVYDNSPLHF.

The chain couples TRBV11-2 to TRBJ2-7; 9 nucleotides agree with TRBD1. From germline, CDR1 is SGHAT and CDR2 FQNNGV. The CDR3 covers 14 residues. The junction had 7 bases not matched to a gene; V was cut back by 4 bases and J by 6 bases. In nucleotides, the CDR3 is TGTGCCAGCAGCTCCGGGACAGGGTTCGGCGAGCAGTACTTC. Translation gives CASSSGTGFGEQYF.

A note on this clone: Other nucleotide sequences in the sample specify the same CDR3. The CDR3 loop reads CASSLVRAGGRSGANVLTF. CDR3 nucleotide sequence: TGTGCCAGCAGCTTAGTCCGGGCAGGGGGGCGATCTGGGGCCAACGTCCTGACTTTC. V and J are TRBV7-6 and TRBJ2-6; maybe TRBD1 (7 bases). This CDR3 is 19 amino acids long. Germline lookup yields CDR1 SGHVS and CDR2 FNYEAQ. The V gene lost 1 base and the J gene lost 1 base, with 17 bases spanning the gap.

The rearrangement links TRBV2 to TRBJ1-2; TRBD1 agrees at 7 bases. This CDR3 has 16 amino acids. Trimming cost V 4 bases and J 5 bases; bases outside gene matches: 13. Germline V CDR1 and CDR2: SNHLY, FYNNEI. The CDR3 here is CASSARQGGGTYGYTF. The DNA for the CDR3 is TGTGCCAGCAGTGCCCGACAGGGCGGGGGGACTTATGGCTACACCTTC.

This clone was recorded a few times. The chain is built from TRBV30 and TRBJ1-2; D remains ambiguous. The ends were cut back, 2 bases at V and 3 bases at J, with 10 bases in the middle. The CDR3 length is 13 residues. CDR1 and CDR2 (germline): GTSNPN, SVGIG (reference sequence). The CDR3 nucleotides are TGTGCCTGGAGTCCGAGTCTGGACTATGGCTACACCTTC. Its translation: CAWSPSLDYGYTF.

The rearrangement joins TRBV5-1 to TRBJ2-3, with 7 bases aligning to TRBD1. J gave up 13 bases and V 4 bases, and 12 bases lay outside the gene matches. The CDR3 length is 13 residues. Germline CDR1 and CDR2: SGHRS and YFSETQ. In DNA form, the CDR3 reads TGCGCCAGCAGCAAACAGGGGAGTGGGATCAAGTATTTT. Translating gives CASSKQGSGIKYF.

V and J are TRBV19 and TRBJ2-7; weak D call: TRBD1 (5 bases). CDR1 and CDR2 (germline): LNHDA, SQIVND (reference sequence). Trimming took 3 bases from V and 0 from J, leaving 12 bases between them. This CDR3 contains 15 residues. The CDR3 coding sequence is TGTGCCAGTAGTATTATGGCAGGGTTCTCCTACGAGCAGTACTTC. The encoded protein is CASSIMAGFSYEQYF.

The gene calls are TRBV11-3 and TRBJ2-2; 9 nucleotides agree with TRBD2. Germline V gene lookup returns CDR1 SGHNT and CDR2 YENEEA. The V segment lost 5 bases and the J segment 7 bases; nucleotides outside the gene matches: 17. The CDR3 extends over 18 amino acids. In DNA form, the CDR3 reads TGTGCCAGCAGCCCTCACTCTCCGACTAGCGGTAGGGACGGGGAGCTGTTTTTT. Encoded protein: CASSPHSPTSGRDGELFF.

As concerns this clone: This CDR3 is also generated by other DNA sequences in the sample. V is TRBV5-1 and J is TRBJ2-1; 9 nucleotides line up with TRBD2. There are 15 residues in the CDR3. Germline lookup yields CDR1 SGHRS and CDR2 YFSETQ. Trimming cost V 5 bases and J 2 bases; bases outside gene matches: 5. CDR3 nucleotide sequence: TGCGCCAGCAGTTTGTCTAGCGGGGCCTACAATGAGCAGTTCTTC. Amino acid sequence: CASSLSSGAYNEQFF.

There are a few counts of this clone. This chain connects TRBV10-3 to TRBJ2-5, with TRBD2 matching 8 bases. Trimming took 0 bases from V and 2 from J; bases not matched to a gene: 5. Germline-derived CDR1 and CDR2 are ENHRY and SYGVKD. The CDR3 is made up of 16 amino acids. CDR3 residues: CAISESLRGVQETQYF. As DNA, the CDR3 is TGTGCCATCAGTGAGTCGCTGCGGGGGGTTCAAGAGACCCAGTACTTC.

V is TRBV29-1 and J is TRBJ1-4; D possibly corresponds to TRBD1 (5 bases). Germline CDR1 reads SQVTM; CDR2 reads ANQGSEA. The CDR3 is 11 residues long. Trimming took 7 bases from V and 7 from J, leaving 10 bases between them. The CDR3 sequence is CSAGTIEKLFF. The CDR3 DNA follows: TGCAGCGCGGGGACCATTGAAAAACTGTTTTTT.